One and the same sample provided the 12 T cell receptor beta chains below, sequenced in a study of blood T cell repertoires in COVID-19. Data came from immunoSEQ multiplex PCR; TCRdb stores just in-frame clones and leaves some out. The data contain 85,000 to 100,000 clones, 86% of them singletons. Sequencing used peripheral blood. The origin of the receptors is a man aged 55 to 69 with acute or convalescent COVID-19.

The V call is TRBV18, the J call TRBJ1-2; possibly TRBD1 for D (6 bases). The germline CDR1 and CDR2 sequences are KGHSH and LQKENI. The CDR3 has 14 residues. The germline V and J ends were trimmed by 3 bases and 9 bases, with 17 bases remaining between them. As DNA, the CDR3 is TGTGCCAGCTCACCTCGACAGGACCTTATTCGCTACACCTTC. Encoded protein: CASSPRQDLIRYTF.

This CDR3 reads CASLDGPLNTEAFF. In DNA, the CDR3 is TGTGCCAGCCTTGATGGGCCTCTGAACACTGAAGCTTTCTTT. This chain connects TRBV28 to TRBJ1-1; D remains unclear. Looked up from germline, CDR1 is MDHEN and CDR2 is SYDVKM. CDR3 length: 14 residues. V was shortened by 8 bases and J by 0 bases, with 13 bases between the two germline ends.

The rearrangement joins TRBV5-1 to TRBJ1-1; D unresolved. V was shortened by 6 bases and J by 4 bases, with 13 bases between the two germline ends. Germline V lookup: CDR1 SGHRS, CDR2 YFSETQ. The CDR3 loop spans 13 amino acids. CDR3 coding DNA: TGCGCCAGCACTGTTGGAGTGGGCACTGAAGCTTTCTTT. It translates to CASTVGVGTEAFF.

The genes are TRBV3-1 (or the pseudogene TRBV3-2) and TRBJ1-1; 7 bases are a match to TRBD1. V shed 4 bases, J shed 5 bases, and the junction held 7 bases outside the gene matches. Looked up from germline, CDR1 is LGHDT and CDR2 is YNNKEL (reference sequence). This CDR3 spans 14 amino acids. The CDR3 region is CASSRGTVGTEAFF. DNA of the CDR3: TGTGCCAGCAGCCGGGGGACAGTCGGAACTGAAGCTTTCTTT.

The chain is built from TRBV19 and TRBJ1-1, with TRBD1 matching over 7 bases. Unmatched junction bases numbered 16, after V lost 7 bases and J lost 5 bases. The length of the CDR3 is 16 residues. Germline CDR1 LNHDA, CDR2 SQIVND (reference sequence). As DNA, the CDR3 is TGTGCCAGTACCAGACGGGAGGGGGCGCCGGGGACTGAAGCTTTCTTT. Translation gives CASTRREGAPGTEAFF.

This clone was recorded once. V and J are TRBV19 and TRBJ1-5; TRBD1 agrees at 7 bases. The CDR3 totals 14 residues. The V gene end was trimmed by 6 bases and the J gene end by 3 bases; junction bases not matched to a gene: 5. CDR1 is LNHDA and CDR2 is SQIVND in the germline V gene (reference sequence). The CDR3 DNA follows: TGTGCCAGTAGGGCGGGACAGTTCAATCAGCCCCAGCATTTT. Protein sequence: CASRAGQFNQPQHF.

This clone came up a few times. The chain carries TRBV13 and TRBJ2-2; 7 bases match TRBD2. The length of the CDR3 is 14 residues. V was clipped by 4 bases and J by 2 bases; unmatched bases: 1. In germline, CDR1 is PRHDT, CDR2 FYEKMQ (reference sequence). The CDR3 DNA reads as TGTGCCAGCAGCTGGGACTATAACACCGGGGAGCTGTTTTTT. As protein: CASSWDYNTGELFF.

The chain recombines TRBV5-6 with TRBJ1-4; 7 bases are shared with TRBD1. J was trimmed by 8 bases and V by 3 bases; bases with no gene match: 7. CDR3 length equals 14 residues. The V gene's germline CDR1 is SGHDT and CDR2 YYEEEE. The DNA of the CDR3 is TGTGCCAGCAGCTGGGGACAGTCAGGCGAAAAACTGTTTTTT. Translated: CASSWGQSGEKLFF.

V and J are TRBV5-1 and TRBJ2-7, with D hard to call. CDR3 size: 13 residues. Germline CDR1 and CDR2: SGHRS and YFSETQ. With 0 bases removed from V and 2 bases from J, the gap between germline ends came to 6 bases. CDR3 protein: CASSLATPYEQYF. The CDR3 DNA is TGCGCCAGCAGCTTGGCAACTCCCTACGAGCAGTACTTC.

V gene TRBV7-9 combines with J gene TRBJ2-7, with D perhaps TRBD1 (6 bases). With 4 bases removed from V and 5 bases from J, the gap between germline ends came to 9 bases. Looked up from germline, CDR1 is SEHNR and CDR2 is FQNEAQ (reference sequence). CDR3 length equals 12 residues. As DNA, the CDR3 is TGTGCCAGCAGCTGGTCAGGGGACGAGCAGTACTTC. This encodes CASSWSGDEQYF.

The chain recombines TRBV11-2 with TRBJ2-2, with D hard to call. CDR3 length: 19 amino acids. Trimming left V 2 bases short and J 0 bases short, with 19 bases between. The V gene's germline CDR1 is SGHAT and CDR2 FQNNGV. The DNA for the CDR3 is TGTGCCAGCAGCTTAATTTCGGCACAGCACTTAGCGAACACCGGGGAGCTGTTTTTT. Translated: CASSLISAQHLANTGELFF.

The V gene is TRBV2, the J gene TRBJ2-3; 9 positions agree with TRBD2. This CDR3 has 15 amino acids. V shed 5 bases, J shed 2 bases, and the junction held 5 bases outside the gene matches. Germline CDR1 reads SNHLY; CDR2 reads FYNNEI. CDR3 amino acids: CASSRLAEATDTQYF. The CDR3 DNA reads as TGTGCCAGCAGTCGACTAGCGGAGGCCACAGATACGCAGTATTTT.